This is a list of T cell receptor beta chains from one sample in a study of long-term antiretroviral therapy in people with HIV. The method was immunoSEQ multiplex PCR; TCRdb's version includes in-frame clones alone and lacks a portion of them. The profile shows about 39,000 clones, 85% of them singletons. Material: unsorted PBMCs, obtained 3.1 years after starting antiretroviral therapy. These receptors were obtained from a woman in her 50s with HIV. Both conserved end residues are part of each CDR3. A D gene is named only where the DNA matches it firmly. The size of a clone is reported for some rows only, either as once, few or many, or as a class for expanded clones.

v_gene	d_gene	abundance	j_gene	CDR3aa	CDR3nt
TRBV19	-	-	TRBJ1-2	CASRRDYGYTF	TGTGCCAGTAGGAGGGACTATGGCTACACCTTC
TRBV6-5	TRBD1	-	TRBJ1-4	CASARGRGREKLFF	TGTGCCAGCGCACGGGGCAGGGGGCGTGAAAAACTGTTTTTT
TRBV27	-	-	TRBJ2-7	CASSLAGYRSTYEQYF	TGTGCCAGCAGTTTAGCAGGGTATCGGAGTACCTACGAGCAGTACTTC
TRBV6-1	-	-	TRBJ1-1	CASSEVDSGGTEAFF	TGTGCCAGCAGTGAAGTGGACAGCGGGGGAACTGAAGCTTTCTTT
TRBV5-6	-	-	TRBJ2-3	CASSMFPGQVVTDTQYF	TGTGCCAGCAGCATGTTCCCGGGACAAGTGGTCACAGATACGCAGTATTTT
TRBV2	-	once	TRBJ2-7	CASSGTAYYEQYF	TGTGCCAGCTCGGGGACTGCGTACTACGAGCAGTACTTC
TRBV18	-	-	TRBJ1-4	CASSPLGREKLFF	TGTGCCAGCTCACCCCTCGGTCGAGAAAAACTGTTTTTT
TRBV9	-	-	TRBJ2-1	CASSLDPSSYNEQFF	TGTGCCAGCAGCTTAGACCCGTCCTCCTACAATGAGCAGTTCTTC
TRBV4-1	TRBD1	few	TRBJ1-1	CASSLRGKNTEAFF	TGCGCCAGCAGCCTCAGGGGGAAGAACACTGAAGCTTTCTTT
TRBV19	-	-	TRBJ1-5	CASSTGQISNQPQHF	TGTGCCAGTAGCACAGGACAGATTAGCAATCAGCCCCAGCATTTT
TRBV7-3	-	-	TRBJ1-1	CASSLIQGWAFF	TGTGCCAGCAGCTTAATCCAGGGTTGGGCTTTCTTT
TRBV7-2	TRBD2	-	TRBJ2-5	CASSLVVGLELQETQYF	TGTGCCAGCAGCTTAGTGGTGGGACTAGAACTGCAAGAGACCCAGTACTTC
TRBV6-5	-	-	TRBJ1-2	CASSSPRRKTGYGYTF	TGTGCCAGCAGTTCCCCAAGACGGAAAACAGGCTATGGCTACACCTTC
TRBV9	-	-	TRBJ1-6	CASSVGPGVLYNSPLHF	TGTGCCAGCAGCGTAGGTCCAGGGGTACTCTATAATTCACCCCTCCACTTT
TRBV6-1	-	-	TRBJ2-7	CASQREALEQYF	TGTGCCAGCCAACGAGAGGCCCTCGAGCAGTACTTC
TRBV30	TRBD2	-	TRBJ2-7	CASETSENYEQYF	TGTGCCTCCGAGACTAGCGAAAACTACGAGCAGTACTTC
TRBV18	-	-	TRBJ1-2	CASSPGGEGGYTF	TGTGCCAGCTCACCAGGAGGGGAGGGTGGCTACACCTTC
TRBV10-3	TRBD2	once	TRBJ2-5	CAISPGLAGQETQYF	TGTGCCATCAGCCCGGGACTAGCGGGTCAAGAGACCCAGTACTTC
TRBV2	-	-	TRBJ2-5	CASSEAVPARETQYF	TGTGCCAGCAGTGAAGCGGTACCGGCCAGAGAGACCCAGTACTTC
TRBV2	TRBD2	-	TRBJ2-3	CASSGGGGNTDTQYF	TGTGCCAGCAGTGGGGGCGGGGGGAACACAGATACGCAGTATTTT
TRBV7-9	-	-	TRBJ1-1	CASSLVENTEAFF	TGTGCCAGCAGCTTAGTGGAGAACACTGAAGCTTTCTTT
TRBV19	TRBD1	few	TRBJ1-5	CASIAGGRSQPQHF	TGTGCCAGTATCGCAGGGGGCCGTAGTCAGCCCCAGCATTTT
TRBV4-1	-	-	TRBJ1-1	CASSLSPGRNTEAFF	TGCGCCAGCAGCCTAAGCCCGGGCAGGAACACTGAAGCTTTCTTT
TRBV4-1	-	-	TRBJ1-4	CASSPTFRTEAPRAEKLFF	TGCGCCAGCAGCCCCACCTTCAGGACAGAGGCCCCTCGTGCAGAAAAACTGTTTTTT